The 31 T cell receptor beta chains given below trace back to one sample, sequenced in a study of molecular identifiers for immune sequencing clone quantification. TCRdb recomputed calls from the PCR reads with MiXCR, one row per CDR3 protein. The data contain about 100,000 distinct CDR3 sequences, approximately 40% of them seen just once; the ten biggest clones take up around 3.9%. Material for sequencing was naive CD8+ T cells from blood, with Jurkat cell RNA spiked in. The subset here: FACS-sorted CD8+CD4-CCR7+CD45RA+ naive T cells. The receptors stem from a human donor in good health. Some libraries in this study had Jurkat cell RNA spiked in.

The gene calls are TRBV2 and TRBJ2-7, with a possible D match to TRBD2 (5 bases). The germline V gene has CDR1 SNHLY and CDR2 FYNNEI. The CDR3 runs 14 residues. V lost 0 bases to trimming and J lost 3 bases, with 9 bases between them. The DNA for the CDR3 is TGTGCCAGCAGTGAAGCACTGGGGAGCTACGAGCAGTACTTC. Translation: CASSEALGSYEQYF. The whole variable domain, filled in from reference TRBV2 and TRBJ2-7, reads EPEVTQTPSHQVTQMGQEVILRCVPISNHLYFYWYRQILGQKVEFLVSFYNNEISEKSEIFDDQFSVERPDGSNFTLKIRSTKLEDSAMYFCASSEALGSYEQYFGPGTRLTVT.

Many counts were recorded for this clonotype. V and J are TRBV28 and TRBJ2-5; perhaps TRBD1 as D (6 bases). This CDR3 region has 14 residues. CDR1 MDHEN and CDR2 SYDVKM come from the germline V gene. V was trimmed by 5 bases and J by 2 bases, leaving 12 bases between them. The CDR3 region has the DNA TGTGCCAGCAGTCCACCGGACAGACAAGAGACCCAGTACTTC. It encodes CASSPPDRQETQYF.

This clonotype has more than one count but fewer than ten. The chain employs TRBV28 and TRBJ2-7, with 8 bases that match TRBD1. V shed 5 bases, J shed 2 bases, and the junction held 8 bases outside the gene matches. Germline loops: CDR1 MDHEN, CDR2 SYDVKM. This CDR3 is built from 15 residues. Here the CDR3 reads CASSETGGFPYEQYF. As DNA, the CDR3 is TGTGCCAGCAGTGAAACAGGGGGTTTTCCCTACGAGCAGTACTTC. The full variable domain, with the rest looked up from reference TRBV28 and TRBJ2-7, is DVKVTQSSRYLVKRTGEKVFLECVQDMDHENMFWYRQDPGLGLRLIYFSYDVKMKEKGDIPEGYSVSREKKERFSLILESASTNQTSMYLCASSETGGFPYEQYFGPGTRLTVT.

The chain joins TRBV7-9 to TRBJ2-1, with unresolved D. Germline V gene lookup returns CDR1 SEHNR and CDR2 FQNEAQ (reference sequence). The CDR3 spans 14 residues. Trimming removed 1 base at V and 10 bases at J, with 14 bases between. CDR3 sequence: CASSLDGRRREQFF. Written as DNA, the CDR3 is TGTGCCAGCAGCTTAGATGGCAGGCGGCGGGAGCAGTTCTTC.

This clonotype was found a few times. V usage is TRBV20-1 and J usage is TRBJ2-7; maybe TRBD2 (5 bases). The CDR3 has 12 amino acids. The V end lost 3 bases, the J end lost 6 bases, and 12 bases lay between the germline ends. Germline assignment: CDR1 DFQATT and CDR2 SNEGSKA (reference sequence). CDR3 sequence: CSAREVAGEQYF. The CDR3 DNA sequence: TGCAGTGCTAGGGAAGTGGCGGGCGAGCAGTACTTC.

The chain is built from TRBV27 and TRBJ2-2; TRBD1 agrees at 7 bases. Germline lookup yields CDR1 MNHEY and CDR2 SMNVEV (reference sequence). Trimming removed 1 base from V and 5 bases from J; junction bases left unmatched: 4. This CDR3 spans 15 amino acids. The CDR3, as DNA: TGTGCCAGCAGTTTATGGACAGGTGGTACCGGGGAGCTGTTTTTT. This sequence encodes CASSLWTGGTGELFF.

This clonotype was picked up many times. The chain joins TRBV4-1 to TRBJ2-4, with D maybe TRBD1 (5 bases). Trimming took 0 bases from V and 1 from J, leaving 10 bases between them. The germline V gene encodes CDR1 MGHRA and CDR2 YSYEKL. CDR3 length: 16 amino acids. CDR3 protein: CASSQDGAWAKNIQYF. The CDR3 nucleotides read TGCGCCAGCAGCCAAGATGGGGCTTGGGCCAAAAACATTCAGTACTTC.

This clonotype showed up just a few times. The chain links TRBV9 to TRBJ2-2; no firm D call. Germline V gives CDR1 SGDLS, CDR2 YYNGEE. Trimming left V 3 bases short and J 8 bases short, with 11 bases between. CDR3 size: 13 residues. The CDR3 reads CASSDPPSGELFF. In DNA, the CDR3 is TGTGCCAGCAGCGACCCCCCTTCTGGGGAGCTGTTTTTT. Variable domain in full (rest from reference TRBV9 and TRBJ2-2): DSGVTQTPKHLITATGQRVTLRCSPRSGDLSVYWYQQSLDQGLQFLIQYYNGEERAKGNILERFSAQQFPDLHSELNLSSLELGDSALYFCASSDPPSGELFFGEGSRLTVL.

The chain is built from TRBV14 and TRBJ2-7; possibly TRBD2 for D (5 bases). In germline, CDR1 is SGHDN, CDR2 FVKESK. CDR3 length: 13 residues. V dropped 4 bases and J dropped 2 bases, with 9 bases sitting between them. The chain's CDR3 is CASSRELPYEQYF. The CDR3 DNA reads TGTGCCAGCAGCCGGGAGTTACCCTACGAGCAGTACTTC.

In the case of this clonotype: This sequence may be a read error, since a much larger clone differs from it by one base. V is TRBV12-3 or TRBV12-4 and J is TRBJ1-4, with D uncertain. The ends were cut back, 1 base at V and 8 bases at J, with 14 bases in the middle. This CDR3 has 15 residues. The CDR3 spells CASSLEDKAGEKLFF. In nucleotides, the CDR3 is TGTGCCAGCAGTTTAGAAGACAAGGCGGGGGAAAAACTGTTTTTT.

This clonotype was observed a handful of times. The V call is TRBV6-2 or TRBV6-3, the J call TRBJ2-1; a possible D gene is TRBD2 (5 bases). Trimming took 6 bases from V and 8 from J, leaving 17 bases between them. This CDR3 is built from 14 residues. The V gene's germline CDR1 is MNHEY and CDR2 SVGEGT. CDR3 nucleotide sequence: TGTGCCAGCAGAATAGGGTACGGGATTGATGAGCAGTTCTTC. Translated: CASRIGYGIDEQFF.

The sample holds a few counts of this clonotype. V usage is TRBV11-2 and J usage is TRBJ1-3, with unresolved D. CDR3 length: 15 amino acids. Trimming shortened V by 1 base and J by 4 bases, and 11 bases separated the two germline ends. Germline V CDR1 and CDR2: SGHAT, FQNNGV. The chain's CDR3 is CASSLGWPGGNTIYF. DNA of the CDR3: TGTGCCAGCAGCTTAGGATGGCCAGGCGGAAACACCATATATTTT.

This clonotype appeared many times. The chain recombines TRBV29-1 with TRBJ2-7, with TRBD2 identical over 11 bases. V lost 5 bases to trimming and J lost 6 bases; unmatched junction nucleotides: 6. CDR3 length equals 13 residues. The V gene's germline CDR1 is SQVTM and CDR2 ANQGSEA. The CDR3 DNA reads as TGCAGCGTTTGGACTAGCGGGCCCCCCGAGCAGTACTTC. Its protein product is CSVWTSGPPEQYF.

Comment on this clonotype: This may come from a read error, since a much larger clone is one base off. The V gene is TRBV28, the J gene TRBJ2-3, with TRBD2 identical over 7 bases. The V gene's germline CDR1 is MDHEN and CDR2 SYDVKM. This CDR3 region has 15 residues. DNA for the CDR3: TGTGCCAGCAGTTTAGGAGCGGGATCCACAGTTACGCAGTATTTT. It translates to CASSLGAGSTVTQYF.

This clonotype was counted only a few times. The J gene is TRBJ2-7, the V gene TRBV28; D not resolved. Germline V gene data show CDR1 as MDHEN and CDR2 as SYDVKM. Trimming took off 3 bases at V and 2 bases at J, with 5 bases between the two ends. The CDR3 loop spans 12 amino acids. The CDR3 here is CASSFPTYEQYF. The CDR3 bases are TGTGCCAGCAGTTTCCCCACCTACGAGCAGTACTTC.

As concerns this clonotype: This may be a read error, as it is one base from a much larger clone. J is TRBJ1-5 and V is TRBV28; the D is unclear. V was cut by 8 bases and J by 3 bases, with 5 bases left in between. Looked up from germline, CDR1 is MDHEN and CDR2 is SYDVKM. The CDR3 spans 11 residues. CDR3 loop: CASGVNQPQHF. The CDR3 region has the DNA TGTGCCAGCGGGGTCAATCAGCCCCAGCATTTT.

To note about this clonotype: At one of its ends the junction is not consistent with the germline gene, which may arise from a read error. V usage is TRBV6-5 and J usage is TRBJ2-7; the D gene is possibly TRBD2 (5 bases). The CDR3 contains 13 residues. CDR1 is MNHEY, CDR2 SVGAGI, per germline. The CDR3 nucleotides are TGTGCCTGCAGTCCGGGATTATCCTACGAGCAGTACTTC. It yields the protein CACSPGLSYEQYF.

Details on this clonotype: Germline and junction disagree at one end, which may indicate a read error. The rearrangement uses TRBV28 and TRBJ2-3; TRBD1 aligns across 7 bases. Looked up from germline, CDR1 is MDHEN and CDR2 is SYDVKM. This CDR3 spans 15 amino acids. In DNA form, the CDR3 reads TGTGCCAGCAGTCCAATTCGGACAGGTACAGATACGCTGTATTTT. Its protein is CASSPIRTGTDTLYF.

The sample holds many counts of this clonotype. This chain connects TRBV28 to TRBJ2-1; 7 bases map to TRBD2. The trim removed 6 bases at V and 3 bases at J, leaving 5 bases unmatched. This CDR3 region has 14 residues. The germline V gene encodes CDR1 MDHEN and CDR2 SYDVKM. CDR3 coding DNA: TGTGCCAGCAGGTCTCGCGGGAGCTACAATGAGCAGTTCTTC. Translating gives CASRSRGSYNEQFF.

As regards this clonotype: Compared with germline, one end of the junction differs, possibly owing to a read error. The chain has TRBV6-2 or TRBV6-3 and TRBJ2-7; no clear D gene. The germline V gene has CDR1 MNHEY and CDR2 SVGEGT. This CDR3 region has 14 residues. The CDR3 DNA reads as TGTGCCAGCCGTGTTCCCGATCCGTTCTACGCGCAGTACTTC. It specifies CASRVPDPFYAQYF.

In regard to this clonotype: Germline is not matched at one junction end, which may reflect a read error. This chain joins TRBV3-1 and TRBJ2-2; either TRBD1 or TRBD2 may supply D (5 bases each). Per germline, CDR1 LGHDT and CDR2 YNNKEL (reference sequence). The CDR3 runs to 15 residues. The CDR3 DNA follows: TGTGCCAGCAGCCAAGTGTGGGGACGGTCCGGGGAGCTGATTTTT. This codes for CASSQVWGRSGELIF.

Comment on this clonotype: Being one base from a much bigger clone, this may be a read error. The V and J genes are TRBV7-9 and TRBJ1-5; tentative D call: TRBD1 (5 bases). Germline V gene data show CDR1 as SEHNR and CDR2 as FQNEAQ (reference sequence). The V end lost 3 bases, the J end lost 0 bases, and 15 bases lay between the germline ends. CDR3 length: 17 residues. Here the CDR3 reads CASSFTAEGTSNQPQHF. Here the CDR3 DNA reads TGTGCCAGCAGCTTCACAGCGGAGGGGACTAGCAATCAGCCCCAGCATTTT.

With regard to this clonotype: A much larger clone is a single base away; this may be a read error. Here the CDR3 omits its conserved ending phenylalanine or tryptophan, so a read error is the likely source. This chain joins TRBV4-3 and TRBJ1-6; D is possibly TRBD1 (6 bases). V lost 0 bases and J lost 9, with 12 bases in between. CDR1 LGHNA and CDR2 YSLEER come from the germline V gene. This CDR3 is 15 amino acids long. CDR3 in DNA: TGCGCCAGCAGCCAAGATAGGGGAGGGGGTTCACCCCTCCACTAT. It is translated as CASSQDRGGGSPLHY.

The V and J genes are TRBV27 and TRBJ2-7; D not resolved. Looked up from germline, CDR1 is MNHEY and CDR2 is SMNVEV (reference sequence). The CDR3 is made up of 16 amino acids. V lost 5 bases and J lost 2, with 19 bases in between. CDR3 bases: TGTGCCAGCAGTCCCTCCACGGTGATAGATCCCTACGAGCAGTACTTC. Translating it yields CASSPSTVIDPYEQYF.

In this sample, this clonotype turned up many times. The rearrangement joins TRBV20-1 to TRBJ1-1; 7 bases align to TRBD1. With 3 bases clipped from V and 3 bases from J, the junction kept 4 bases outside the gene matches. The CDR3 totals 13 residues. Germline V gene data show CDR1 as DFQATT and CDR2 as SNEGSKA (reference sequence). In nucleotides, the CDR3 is TGCAGTGCTAGCACAGGGGCCTACACTGAAGCTTTCTTT. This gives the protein CSASTGAYTEAFF.

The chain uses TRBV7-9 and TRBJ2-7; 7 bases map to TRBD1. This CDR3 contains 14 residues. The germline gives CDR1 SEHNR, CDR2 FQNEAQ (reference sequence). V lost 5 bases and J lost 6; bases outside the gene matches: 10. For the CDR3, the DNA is TGTGCCAGCAGCCAGGACAGGCGGATTTTCGAGCAGTACTTC. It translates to CASSQDRRIFEQYF.

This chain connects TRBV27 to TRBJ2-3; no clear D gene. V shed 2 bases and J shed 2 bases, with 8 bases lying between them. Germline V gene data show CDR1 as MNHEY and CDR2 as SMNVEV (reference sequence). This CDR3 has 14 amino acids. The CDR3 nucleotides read TGTGCCAGCAGTTTAGGGCTCGCCACAGATACGCAGTATTTT. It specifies CASSLGLATDTQYF.

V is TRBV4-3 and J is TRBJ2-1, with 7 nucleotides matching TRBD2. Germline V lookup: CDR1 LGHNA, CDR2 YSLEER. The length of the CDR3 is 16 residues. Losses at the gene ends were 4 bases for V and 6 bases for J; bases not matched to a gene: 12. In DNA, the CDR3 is TGCGCCAGCAGCCGGCGTCTAGCCGGGACTATCAATGAGCAGTTCTTC. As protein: CASSRRLAGTINEQFF.

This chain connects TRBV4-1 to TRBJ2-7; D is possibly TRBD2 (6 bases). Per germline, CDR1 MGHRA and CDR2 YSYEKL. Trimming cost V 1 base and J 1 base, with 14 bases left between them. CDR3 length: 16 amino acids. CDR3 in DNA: TGCGCCAGCAGCCAAGTCCAGGGTAGCGGATCCTACGAGCAGTACTTC. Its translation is CASSQVQGSGSYEQYF.

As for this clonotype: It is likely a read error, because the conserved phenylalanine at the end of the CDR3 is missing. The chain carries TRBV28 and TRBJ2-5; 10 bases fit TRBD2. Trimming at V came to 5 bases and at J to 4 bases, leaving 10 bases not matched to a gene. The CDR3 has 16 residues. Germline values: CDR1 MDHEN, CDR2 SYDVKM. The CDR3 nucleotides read TGTGCCAGCAGTAGAAGAAGCGGGAGGGGTCCAGAGACCCAGTACCTC. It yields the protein CASSRRSGRGPETQYL.

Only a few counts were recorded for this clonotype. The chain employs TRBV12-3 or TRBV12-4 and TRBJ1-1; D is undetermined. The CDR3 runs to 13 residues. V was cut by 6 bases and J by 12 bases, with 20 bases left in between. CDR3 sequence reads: CASSLSPVGWSFF. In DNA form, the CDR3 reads TGTGCCAGCAGCTTATCCCCAGTCGGTTGGTCTTTCTTT.